The clone carrying this T cell receptor beta chain was counted once. The sample originates from a study of blood T cell repertoires in COVID-19. About the research overall: T cells, B-cell-depleted T cells, or PBMCs provided the cDNA or gDNA that served as material.

TCRdb's table, derived via immunoSEQ multiplex PCR, lists solely in-frame clones and lacks some. This table holds roughly 670,000 clones, just under 90% found once. Per germline, CDR1 SNHLY and CDR2 FYNNEI. V was trimmed by 6 bases and J by 9 bases, leaving 14 bases between them. CDR3 length: 13 amino acids. V is TRBV2 and J is TRBJ2-2, with D hard to call. This TCR was recovered from a woman under 30 with acute or convalescent COVID-19. The sequencing sample was made of peripheral blood. The CDR3 bases are TGTGCCAGCAGGTCGACAAACGGCAGGGAGCTGTTTTTT. Its translation: CASRSTNGRELFF. Together with reference TRBV2 and TRBJ2-2, the CDR3 gives the full variable domain: EPEVTQTPSHQVTQMGQEVILRCVPISNHLYFYWYRQILGQKVEFLVSFYNNEISEKSEIFDDQFSVERPDGSNFTLKIRSTKLEDSAMYFCASRSTNGRELFFGEGSRLTVL.